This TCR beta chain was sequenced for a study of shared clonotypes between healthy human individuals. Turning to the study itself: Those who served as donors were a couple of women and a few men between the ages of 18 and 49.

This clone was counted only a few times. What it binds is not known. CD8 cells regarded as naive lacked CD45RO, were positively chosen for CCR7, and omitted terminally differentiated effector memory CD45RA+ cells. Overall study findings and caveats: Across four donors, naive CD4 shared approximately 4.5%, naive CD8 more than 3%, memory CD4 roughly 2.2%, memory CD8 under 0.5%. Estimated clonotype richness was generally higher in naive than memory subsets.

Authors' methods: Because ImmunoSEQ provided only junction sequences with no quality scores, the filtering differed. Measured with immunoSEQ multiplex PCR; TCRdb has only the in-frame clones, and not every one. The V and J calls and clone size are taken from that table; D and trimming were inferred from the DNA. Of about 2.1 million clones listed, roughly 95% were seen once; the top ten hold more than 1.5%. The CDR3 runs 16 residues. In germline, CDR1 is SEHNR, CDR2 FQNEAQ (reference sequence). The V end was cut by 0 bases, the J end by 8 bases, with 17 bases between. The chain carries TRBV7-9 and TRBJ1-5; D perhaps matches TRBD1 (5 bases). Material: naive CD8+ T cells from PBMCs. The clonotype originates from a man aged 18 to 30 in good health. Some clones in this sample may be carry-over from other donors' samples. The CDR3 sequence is CASSLAGSRGLEPQHF. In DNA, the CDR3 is TGTGCCAGCAGCTTAGCGGGGTCACGGGGCTTGGAGCCCCAGCATTTT.